This is a list of T cell receptor beta chains from one sample in a study of T-cell memory formation after mild COVID-19. One entry per CDR3 protein results from TCRdb running MiXCR on the 5' RACE reads. Here the sample spans fewer than 350,000 distinct CDR3 sequences, approximately 8.4% being singletons. Sequencing was performed on PBMCs or a T cell subset sorted from them (not recorded which). Receptors were obtained from a man younger than 35 who had mild COVID-19 (a few samples of this study predate the infection). Cell type and time point are not known. CDR3s include the opening cysteine and the closing phenylalanine or tryptophan. A D gene is named only where the DNA matches it firmly. A row's size may be missing; if present it is once, few, many or a size class.

>16|TRBD1|TRBV24-1|TRBJ2-1|.
TGTGCCACCAGTGATCACCCCCAGGGGGCCCACAATGAGCAGTTCTTC
CATSDHPQGAHNEQFF
>17|TRBD1|TRBV7-9|TRBJ1-1|.
TGTGCCAGCAGCCCAGGGGGACAGGGGGCAAGGGTGACTGAAGCTTTCTTT
CASSPGGQGARVTEAFF
>14|TRBD1|TRBV2|TRBJ1-2|.
TGTGCCAGCAGTTCCGGGGACAGGGCGGATCGCTACACCTTC
CASSSGDRADRYTF
>14|.|TRBV10-3|TRBJ2-7|.
TGTGCCATCAGTGCCGTATCAGGGGCGGGCGAGCAGTACTTC
CAISAVSGAGEQYF
>13|.|TRBV4-1|TRBJ1-1|few
TGCGCCAGCAGCCAAGTAGACAGAGATGAAGCTTTCTTT
CASSQVDRDEAFF
>15|.|TRBV3-1|TRBJ2-7|.
TGTGCCAGCAGCCTAGTACGGACCATGGCCTACGAGCAGTACTTC
CASSLVRTMAYEQYF
>15|.|TRBV7-9|TRBJ2-1|.
TGTGCCAGCAGCGTATCCGGTGAGGGGCCGGGTGAGCAGTTCTTC
CASSVSGEGPGEQFF
>14|.|TRBV5-1|TRBJ2-5|.
TGCGCCAGCAGCCTCCCCGGGCCCCAAGAGACCCAGTACTTC
CASSLPGPQETQYF
>19|.|TRBV4-1|TRBJ2-4|.
TGCGCCAGCAGCAGCTTTTCGCAAGGCTTTAACCTAGCCAAAAACATTCAGTACTTC
CASSSFSQGFNLAKNIQYF
>15|.|TRBV6-6|TRBJ1-5|few
TGTGCCAGCAGGGAAGGGTTGTCCAACAATCAGCCCCAGCATTTT
CASREGLSNNQPQHF
>17|TRBD2|TRBV6-5|TRBJ2-2|.
TGTGCCAGCAGTTACGGCGGGGGGCCGCCCCGCACCGGGGAGCTGTTTTTT
CASSYGGGPPRTGELFF
>13|.|TRBV7-6|TRBJ2-7|many
TGTGCCAGCAGCGACCCGCCCGGGCGAGAGCAGTACTTC
CASSDPPGREQYF
>14|.|TRBV2|TRBJ1-1|.
TGTGCCAGCAGTGCGGGACTCCTGGGGACTGAAGCTTTCTTT
CASSAGLLGTEAFF
>15|.|TRBV9|TRBJ2-4|few
TGTGCCAGCAGCAAGGGGTACGGGGCCAAAAACATTCAGTACTTC
CASSKGYGAKNIQYF
>14|.|TRBV4-2|TRBJ1-1|many
TGTGCCAGCAGCCACTGGGGTGGGGACACTGAAGCTTTCTTT
CASSHWGGDTEAFF
>13|.|TRBV18|TRBJ1-1|.
TGTGCCAGCTCACCTACAGGGCACCCTGAAGCTTTCTTT
CASSPTGHPEAFF
>13|TRBD1|TRBV6-5|TRBJ1-1|many
TGTGCCACCGGGACAGCCACCAACACTGAAGCTTTCTTT
CATGTATNTEAFF
>16|TRBD2|TRBV6-5|TRBJ2-3|few
TGTGCCAGCAGTTACCTCGGGGGGGCCTACACAGATACGCAGTATTTT
CASSYLGGAYTDTQYF
>16|TRBD1|TRBV10-3|TRBJ1-4|many
TGTGCCATCAGCACCCGACCGGGACAGGGGATAGAAAAACTGTTTTTT
CAISTRPGQGIEKLFF
>16|TRBD2|TRBV6-5|TRBJ2-5|few
TGTGCCAGCAGTTTGGGACTAGCGGGGGACGGGGAGACCCAGTACTTC
CASSLGLAGDGETQYF
>13|TRBD2|TRBV29-1|TRBJ2-3|.
TGCAGCGTTGAAATGCGGGGGGAAGATACGCAGTATTTT
CSVEMRGEDTQYF
>16|TRBD2|TRBV7-2|TRBJ2-5|.
TGTGCCAGCAGCAGAACTAGCGGGGGTTATCAAGAGACCCAGTACTTC
CASSRTSGGYQETQYF
>16|.|TRBV12-3/TRBV12-4|TRBJ2-5|few
TGTGCCAGCAGCTCGATGGGCAGGACGATGGGAGAGACCCAGTACTTC
CASSSMGRTMGETQYF
>14|.|TRBV7-2|TRBJ1-1|.
TGTGCCAGCAGCTTAGAGGGGGGGAGGACTGAAGCTTTCTTT
CASSLEGGRTEAFF
>13|.|TRBV5-5|TRBJ2-1|many
TGTGCCAGCAGTCAAAATACAAGGAATGAGCAGTTCTTC
CASSQNTRNEQFF
>14|TRBD1|TRBV5-1|TRBJ2-2|.
TGCGCCAGCTTCCGGACAGGGAACACCGGGGAGCTGTTTTTT
CASFRTGNTGELFF
>16|TRBD1|TRBV24-1|TRBJ2-5|many
TGTGCCACCAGTGATGGGTGGGACAGGGGTTGGGAGACCCAGTACTTC
CATSDGWDRGWETQYF
>14|.|TRBV27|TRBJ2-5|.
TGTGCCAGCAGTTCTAGATGGGGAATCGAGACCCAGTACTTC
CASSSRWGIETQYF
>16|TRBD1|TRBV7-9|TRBJ2-1|few
TGTGCCAGCAGCTTACTAACGGGACAGCCAAAGATAAAGCAGTTCTTC
CASSLLTGQPKIKQFF
>14|TRBD2|TRBV11-2|TRBJ2-1|few
TGTGCCAGCAGCCTTCCGGGGGGGCTTTCTGAGCAGTTCTTC
CASSLPGGLSEQFF
>16|TRBD1|TRBV20-1|TRBJ1-5|few
TGCAGTGCTCGGGTCCCGGGACAGGGCTGGAGTCAGCCCCAGCATTTT
CSARVPGQGWSQPQHF
>15|.|TRBV12-3/TRBV12-4|TRBJ2-1|.
TGTGCCAGCAGTCTGACATGGAGCTCCTACAATGAGCAGTTCTTC
CASSLTWSSYNEQFF
>14|TRBD1|TRBV23-1|TRBJ2-2|many
TGCGCCAGCTACAGACAGGGGGCCGCCGGGGAGCTGTTTTTT
CASYRQGAAGELFF
>17|.|TRBV20-1|TRBJ2-3|many
TGCAGTGCTAGAGACCCGGCGAGAGGCCCCGGCACAGATACGCAGTATTTT
CSARDPARGPGTDTQYF
>15|.|TRBV5-4|TRBJ2-5|few
TGTGCCAGCAGCCCCGGAGGGTCTTTATCAGAGACCCAGTACTTC
CASSPGGSLSETQYF
>16|.|TRBV7-2|TRBJ1-2|.
TGTGCCAGCAGCCCGGTCGGGGAGTGGTTTCGGTATGGCTACACCTTC
CASSPVGEWFRYGYTF
>13|TRBD1|TRBV5-1|TRBJ1-1|.
TGCGCCAGCAGCGCCGCACCGGACAGGGAAGCTTTCTTT
CASSAAPDREAFF
>14|.|TRBV9|TRBJ1-1|.
TGTGCCAGCAGCGGGGCAGGGGTGAACACTGAAGCTTTCTTT
CASSGAGVNTEAFF
>13|.|TRBV5-1|TRBJ1-1|few
TGCGCCAGCAGCGGAGGGACGGGGGGAAGAACTTTCTTT
CASSGGTGGRTFF
>14|TRBD2|TRBV6-5|TRBJ2-3|.
TGTGCCAGCAGTTACCTAGCGGCCACAGATACGCAGTATTTT
CASSYLAATDTQYF
>13|.|TRBV24-1|TRBJ2-3|.
TGTGCCACCAGTAAGCACACCCCCGGTACGCAGTATTTT
CATSKHTPGTQYF
>17|TRBD2|TRBV18|TRBJ2-2|few
TGTGCCAGCTCACTCCTGACTAGCGGGGCAAACACCGGGGAGCTGTTTTTT
CASSLLTSGANTGELFF